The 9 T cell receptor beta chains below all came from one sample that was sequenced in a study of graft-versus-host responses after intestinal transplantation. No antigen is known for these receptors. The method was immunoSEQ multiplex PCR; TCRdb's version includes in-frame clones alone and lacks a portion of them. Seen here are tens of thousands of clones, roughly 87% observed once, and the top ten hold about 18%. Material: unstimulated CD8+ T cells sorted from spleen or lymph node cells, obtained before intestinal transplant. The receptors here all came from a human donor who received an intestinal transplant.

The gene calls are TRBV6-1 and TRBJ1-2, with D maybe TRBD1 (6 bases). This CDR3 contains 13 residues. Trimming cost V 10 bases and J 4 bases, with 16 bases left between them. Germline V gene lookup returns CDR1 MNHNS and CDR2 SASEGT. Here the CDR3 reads CATAGHHTYGYTF. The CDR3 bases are TGTGCCACCGCGGGACACCACACCTATGGCTACACCTTC.

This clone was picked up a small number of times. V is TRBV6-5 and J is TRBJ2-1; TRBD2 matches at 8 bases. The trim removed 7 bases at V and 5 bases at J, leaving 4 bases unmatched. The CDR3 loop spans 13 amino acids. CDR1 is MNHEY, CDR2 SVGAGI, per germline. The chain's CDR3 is CASTAGGNNEQFF. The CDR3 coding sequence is TGTGCCAGCACGGCGGGGGGTAACAATGAGCAGTTCTTC.

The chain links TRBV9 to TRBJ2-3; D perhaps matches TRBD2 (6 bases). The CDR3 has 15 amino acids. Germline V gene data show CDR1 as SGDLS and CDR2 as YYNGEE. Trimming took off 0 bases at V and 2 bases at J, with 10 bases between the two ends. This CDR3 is CASSVAGEATDTQYF. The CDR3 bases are TGTGCCAGCAGCGTAGCGGGGGAAGCCACAGATACGCAGTATTTT. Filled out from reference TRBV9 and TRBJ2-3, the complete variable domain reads DSGVTQTPKHLITATGQRVTLRCSPRSGDLSVYWYQQSLDQGLQFLIQYYNGEERAKGNILERFSAQQFPDLHSELNLSSLELGDSALYFCASSVAGEATDTQYFGPGTRLTVL.

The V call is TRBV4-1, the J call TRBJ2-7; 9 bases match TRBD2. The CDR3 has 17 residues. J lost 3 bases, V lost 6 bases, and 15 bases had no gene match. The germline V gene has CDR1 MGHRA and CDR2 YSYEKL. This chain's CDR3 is CASSPAGGQRPYYEQYF. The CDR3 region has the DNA TGCGCCAGCAGTCCAGCGGGAGGACAACGCCCCTACTACGAGCAGTACTTC.

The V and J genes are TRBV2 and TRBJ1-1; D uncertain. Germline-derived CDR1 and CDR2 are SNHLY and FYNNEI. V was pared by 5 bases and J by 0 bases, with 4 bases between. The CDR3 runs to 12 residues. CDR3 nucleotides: TGTGCCAGCAGTAGTATGAACACTGAAGCTTTCTTT. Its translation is CASSSMNTEAFF.

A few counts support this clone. CDR3 nucleotides: TGTGCCCGCGAGGGTTATTCACCCCTCCACTTT. This gives the protein CAREGYSPLHF. This chain links TRBV21-1 with TRBJ1-6. TRBV21-1 is termed a pseudogene. The CDR3 is 11 residues long.

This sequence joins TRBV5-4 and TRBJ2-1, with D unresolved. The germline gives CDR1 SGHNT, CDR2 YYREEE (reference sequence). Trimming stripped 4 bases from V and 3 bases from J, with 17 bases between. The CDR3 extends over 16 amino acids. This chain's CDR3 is CASSPSGEWGYNEQFF. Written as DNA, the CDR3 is TGTGCCAGCAGCCCATCAGGAGAGTGGGGCTACAATGAGCAGTTCTTC.

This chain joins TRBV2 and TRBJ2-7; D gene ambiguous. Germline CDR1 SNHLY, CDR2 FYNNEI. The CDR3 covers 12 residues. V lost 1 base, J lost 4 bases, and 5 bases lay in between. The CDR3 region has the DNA TGTGCCAGCAGTGAAGGCCGGTACGAGCAGTACTTC. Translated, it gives CASSEGRYEQYF.

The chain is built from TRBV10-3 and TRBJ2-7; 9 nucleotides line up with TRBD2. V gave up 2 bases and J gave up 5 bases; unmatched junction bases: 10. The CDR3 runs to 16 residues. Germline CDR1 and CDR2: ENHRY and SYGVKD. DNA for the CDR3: TGTGCCATCAGTGAGGGGGATGTAGCGGGAGCCGACGAGCAGTACTTC. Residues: CAISEGDVAGADEQYF.